These 14 T cell receptor beta chains originate from one sample sequenced in a study of vaccination and CD4 T cells after COVID-19. The sample's treatment: 10-day PBMC culture with coronavirus spike peptide pools or control peptides (ViraFEST assay). Sequenced with the Oncomine TCR Beta short-read assay was DNA taken from cultured CD4+ T cells. One entry per CDR3 protein results from TCRdb running MiXCR on the PCR reads. The table records several thousand distinct CDR3 sequences, around a third of them present only once. No antigens are known for them. The sequencing sample was made of cultured CD4+ T cells from blood. All receptors derive from a human donor with COVID-19.

The chain combines TRBV4-3 with TRBJ2-3, with a weak D call TRBD2 (5 bases). CDR1 is LGHNA, CDR2 YSLEER, per germline. V lost 1 base to trimming and J lost 5 bases, with 7 bases between them. The CDR3 totals 13 residues. The CDR3 nucleotides read TGCGCCAGCAGCCAAGTAGGAGGAGATACGCAGTATTTT. Residues: CASSQVGGDTQYF.

This clonotype turned up a few times. CDR3 sequence: CASSLSPPYEQYF. For the CDR3, the DNA is TGTGCCAGCAGCTTATCACCCCCCTACGAGCAGTACTTC. This chain uses TRBV7-3 with TRBJ2-7; D gene uncertain. CDR1 and CDR2 (germline): SGHTA, FQGTGA. Deletions cut 2 bases from V and 2 bases from J, with 7 bases between. The CDR3 extends over 13 amino acids.

The rearrangement joins TRBV20-1 to TRBJ1-5, with a tentative D call TRBD1 (5 bases). Trimming removed 1 base from V and 4 bases from J, with 11 bases in between. Germline CDR1 is DFQATT and CDR2 is SNEGSKA (reference sequence). The CDR3 is 14 amino acids. In DNA form, the CDR3 reads TGCAGTGCTAGAGTGCGGGGGGTGAATCAGCCCCAGCATTTT. It codes for CSARVRGVNQPQHF.

V usage is TRBV6-2 or TRBV6-3 and J usage is TRBJ1-1; 9 bases are shared with TRBD1. Unmatched junction bases numbered 3, after V lost 0 bases and J lost 1 base. The CDR3 totals 16 residues. Germline assignment: CDR1 MNHEY and CDR2 SVGEGT. The CDR3 protein is CASSYSTGGANTEAFF. Here the CDR3 DNA reads TGTGCCAGCAGTTACTCGACAGGGGGAGCGAACACTGAAGCTTTCTTT.

J is TRBJ2-3 and V is TRBV20-1; D call uncertain. Trimming pared 2 bases from V and 10 bases from J, leaving 7 bases between. This CDR3 has 10 amino acids. The germline CDR1 and CDR2 sequences are DFQATT and SNEGSKA (reference sequence). The CDR3 region is CSARPASQYF. CDR3 sequence (DNA): TGCAGTGCTAGACCGGCTTCGCAGTATTTT.

This chain connects TRBV6-1 to TRBJ2-7; perhaps TRBD2 as D (6 bases). The CDR3 extends over 12 amino acids. V lost 8 bases to trimming and J lost 3 bases, with 11 bases between them. The germline gives CDR1 MNHNS, CDR2 SASEGT. The CDR3 is CASLGLIYEQYF. The CDR3 bases are TGTGCCAGCTTGGGACTTATCTACGAGCAGTACTTC.

This clonotype was recorded a few times. CDR3 amino acids: CASSLAGGGQPQHF. DNA for the CDR3: TGTGCCAGCAGCTTGGCAGGGGGTGGTCAGCCCCAGCATTTT. The chain carries TRBV5-6 and TRBJ1-5; 7 bases align to TRBD1. Germline V CDR1 and CDR2: SGHDT, YYEEEE. The CDR3 is 14 residues long. V was pared by 0 bases and J by 6 bases, with 3 bases of the junction left unmatched.

This chain joins TRBV5-4 and TRBJ1-6, with D possibly matching TRBD1 (6 bases). Germline lookup yields CDR1 SGHNT and CDR2 YYREEE (reference sequence). Trimming pared 10 bases from V and 8 bases from J, leaving 16 bases between. The CDR3 is 13 residues long. In DNA, the CDR3 is TGTGCCGCACAGGGCCCCTTGGATTCACCCCTCCACTTT. Translating gives CAAQGPLDSPLHF.

This clonotype was recorded a few times. The gene calls are TRBV6-4 and TRBJ2-5; the match to TRBD2 covers 9 bases. This CDR3 is built from 12 residues. Germline-derived CDR1 and CDR2 are MRHNA and SNTAGT. V dropped 9 bases and J dropped 6; count of bases not matched to a gene: 5. The CDR3 bases are TGTGCCAGGACTAGCGGAGTAAAGACCCAGTACTTC. As protein: CARTSGVKTQYF.

The chain recombines TRBV12-3 or TRBV12-4 with TRBJ1-1; D unclear. The V end lost 1 base, the J end lost 10 bases, and 13 bases lay between the germline ends. CDR3 length equals 13 residues. The CDR3 here is CASSLGEGLAAFF. The CDR3, as DNA: TGTGCCAGCAGTTTAGGGGAGGGTCTGGCAGCTTTCTTT.

This clonotype was counted a few times. The chain is built from TRBV5-4 and TRBJ1-6; 8 bases agree with TRBD1. The CDR3 consists of 14 residues. V was clipped by 4 bases and J by 7 bases; unmatched bases: 4. CDR1 and CDR2 from the germline V gene are SGHNT and YYREEE (reference sequence). The CDR3 reads CASSPGQANSPLHF. The CDR3 nucleotides are TGTGCCAGCAGCCCGGGACAGGCGAATTCACCCCTCCACTTT.

This clonotype came up a few times. The CDR3 sequence: CATSDLPAAGYNEQFF. The CDR3 coding sequence is TGTGCCACCAGTGATTTGCCAGCGGCGGGCTACAATGAGCAGTTCTTC. The chain has TRBV24-1 and TRBJ2-1, with D possibly matching TRBD2 (5 bases). V lost 0 bases, J lost 3 bases, and 11 bases lay in between. The CDR3 sequence is 16 residues long. Looked up from germline, CDR1 is KGHDR and CDR2 is SFDVKD.

This clonotype occurred a few times. The V and J genes are TRBV11-2 and TRBJ1-1; weak D call: TRBD1 (5 bases). The CDR3 is made up of 15 amino acids. Germline lookup yields CDR1 SGHAT and CDR2 FQNNGV. Trimming took 4 bases from V and 1 from J, leaving 13 bases between them. The CDR3 nucleotides are TGTGCCAGCAGCTCGCCCTGGGGCCCGAACACTGAAGCTTTCTTT. Translated: CASSSPWGPNTEAFF.

The rearrangement joins TRBV4-1 to TRBJ1-3; no reliable D call. Trimming left V 1 base short and J 2 bases short, with 18 bases between. The CDR3 spans 18 residues. Germline V lookup: CDR1 MGHRA, CDR2 YSYEKL. CDR3 nucleotide sequence: TGCGCCAGCAGCCAAGTGGATATGGGCATGCTAGCTGGAAACACCATATATTTT. Its translation is CASSQVDMGMLAGNTIYF.